Reported below is one T cell receptor (beta chain). Its antigen is unknown. Profiling relied on immunoSEQ multiplex PCR, and the TCRdb table lists in-frame clones only, not all of them. Of over 50,000 clones detected, around 89% appear once; the ten largest clones hold approximately 4.2%. The time point is: week 5, during vaccination. With topical imiquimod, each dose of the vaccine consisted of 300 ug of mutant IDH1 20-mer peptide. Donor tumors were new WHO grade 3 or 4 IDH1-mutant, ATRX-lost astrocytomas. The germline CDR1 and CDR2 sequences are MNHNS and SASEGT. Trimming pared 11 bases from V and 0 bases from J, leaving 8 bases between. This CDR3 contains 12 residues. The entry originates in a study of a mutant IDH1 vaccine in newly diagnosed glioma. The overall study: Mean patient age was approximately 39 years; approximately 60% were male and roughly 38% female. Antecedent treatment encompassed radiotherapy, temozolomide, or their combination; the majority received both.

The TCR sequence derives from a woman between 35 and 50 years old with glioma. This chain joins TRBV6-1 and TRBJ2-1, with D unclear. Sample: PBMCs, taken from a glioma patient whose treatment included an IDH1 peptide vaccine. In nucleotides, the CDR3 is TGTGCCGGAGCGAGCTCCTACAATGAGCAGTTCTTC. Residues: CAGASSYNEQFF.